Listed below are T cell receptor beta chains from one sample, sequenced in a study of blood T cell repertoires in COVID-19. TCRdb's table, derived via immunoSEQ multiplex PCR, lists solely in-frame clones and lacks some. The table includes about 160,000 clones, about 88% detected once. The sample consisted of peripheral blood. The receptors here all came from a woman older than 75 with acute or convalescent COVID-19. Both conserved end residues are part of each CDR3. The D gene is left open where the match is weak. Clone size is not always given. Where it is, it says once, few, many or a class for expanded clones.

TGTGCCAGCAGCTTAACCGGGAACTATGGCTACACCTTC	CASSLTGNYGYTF	NA	NA	TRBV13	TRBJ1-2
TGTGCCAGCAGCCCTCGTCCGGTCCTGTATGGCTACACCTTC	CASSPRPVLYGYTF	NA	once	TRBV3-1/TRBV3-2	TRBJ1-2
TGCGCCAGCAGCCAAGACAGGGACACTGGAAACACCATATATTTT	CASSQDRDTGNTIYF	NA	NA	TRBV4-3	TRBJ1-3
TGTGCTAGTGGTTTGTCACTAGTCTACGAGCAGTACTTC	CASGLSLVYEQYF	NA	NA	TRBV12-5	TRBJ2-7
TGTGCCAGCAGCTTAGGACTAGCTGGTAATGAGCAGTTCTTC	CASSLGLAGNEQFF	TRBD2	NA	TRBV11-2	TRBJ2-1
TGTGCCAGCAGCTTAAGGACTAGCGGGGGGGCCGGAGATACGCAGTATTTT	CASSLRTSGGAGDTQYF	TRBD2	NA	TRBV7-2	TRBJ2-3
TGTGCCAGCAGCCAAGAAAGAGGAACTCTATACAATGAGCAGTTCTTC	CASSQERGTLYNEQFF	NA	NA	TRBV4-2	TRBJ2-1
TGTGCCAGTAGCCCCGGACTAGCGGGAGTAAAGGAGACCCAGTACTTC	CASSPGLAGVKETQYF	TRBD2	NA	TRBV19	TRBJ2-5
TGTGCCAGTAGTATTTACAGGAACACTGAAGCTTTCTTT	CASSIYRNTEAFF	NA	NA	TRBV19	TRBJ1-1
TGTGCCAGCAGTTACACGGCGGCAGGGCTGCAAGAGACCCAGTACTTC	CASSYTAAGLQETQYF	NA	NA	TRBV6-5	TRBJ2-5
TGTGCCAGCAGCTTCGGGACTAGCGGGAGGGCCCACGAGCAGTACTTC	CASSFGTSGRAHEQYF	TRBD2	NA	TRBV5-4	TRBJ2-7
TGTGCCAGCAGTTTCCCCGACAGGGGGTATGAAGCTTTCTTT	CASSFPDRGYEAFF	TRBD1	NA	TRBV6-6	TRBJ1-1
TGTGCCAGCAGACCCGGGACTAGCGGGGTTGGTGAGCAGTACTTC	CASRPGTSGVGEQYF	TRBD2	NA	TRBV3-1/TRBV3-2	TRBJ2-7
TGCGCCAGCAGCGACGGACAGTTATCCTTCTACGAGCAGTACTTC	CASSDGQLSFYEQYF	NA	NA	TRBV5-1	TRBJ2-7
TGTGCCAGCAGTGGTTCAGTTTATGGCTACACCTTC	CASSGSVYGYTF	NA	NA	TRBV25-1	TRBJ1-2
TGTGCCAGCAGTGAGCTAGCGGGAAACACAGATACGCAGTATTTT	CASSELAGNTDTQYF	TRBD2	once	TRBV2	TRBJ2-3
TGTGCCAGCAGTTACTCGGGGCAGTCCTACGAGCAGTACTTC	CASSYSGQSYEQYF	NA	NA	TRBV6-5	TRBJ2-7
TGTGCCAGCAGAAGGGACAGAAACTCCTACAATGAGCAGTTCTTC	CASRRDRNSYNEQFF	TRBD1	NA	TRBV2	TRBJ2-1
TGTGCCAGCTCACCCGGACTAGCGGGGGCGATTGAGCAGTTCTTC	CASSPGLAGAIEQFF	TRBD2	NA	TRBV18	TRBJ2-1
TGCAGCGTCCGAAAGGGGGATCTTGAAGCTTTCTTT	CSVRKGDLEAFF	NA	few	TRBV29-1	TRBJ1-1